The 11 T cell receptor beta chains listed next were all sequenced from one sample in a study of PD-1 blockade in classical Hodgkin lymphoma. The method was immunoSEQ multiplex PCR; TCRdb's version includes in-frame clones alone and lacks a portion of them. The sample gives under 65,000 clones, roughly nine tenths of which show up once; over 14% is in the top ten. Each and every patient relapsed after autologous stem cell transplantation, and patients got differing brentuximab vedotin exposure. The material sequenced was peripheral blood mononuclear cells (PBMCs), taken at baseline. Receptor source: a human donor with classical Hodgkin lymphoma.

The chain uses TRBV5-6 and TRBJ2-1; 11 nucleotides line up with TRBD2. This CDR3 is 16 amino acids long. Germline assignment: CDR1 SGHDT and CDR2 YYEEEE. V was clipped by 0 bases and J by 7 bases; unmatched bases: 6. The CDR3 protein is CASSLGRLAGFNEQFF. In DNA form, the CDR3 reads TGTGCCAGCAGCTTGGGCCGACTAGCGGGGTTTAATGAGCAGTTCTTC. The full variable domain, in which reference TRBV5-6 and TRBJ2-1 provide the parts outside the CDR3, is DAGVTQSPTHLIKTRGQQVTLRCSPKSGHDTVSWYQQALGQGPQFIFQYYEEEERQRGNFPDRFSGHQFPNYSSELNVNALLLGDSALYLCASSLGRLAGFNEQFFGPGTRLTVL.

The gene calls are TRBV2 and TRBJ1-6, with D tentatively TRBD1 (5 bases). The germline V and J ends were trimmed by 6 bases and 6 bases, with 9 bases remaining between them. This CDR3 has 13 residues. Germline CDR1 and CDR2: SNHLY and FYNNEI. Here the CDR3 DNA reads TGTGCCAGCAGAAAGGACACTAATTCACCCCTCCACTTT. It codes for CASRKDTNSPLHF.

The chain carries TRBV28 and TRBJ1-4; D is undetermined. This CDR3 contains 13 residues. With 6 bases removed from V and 8 bases from J, the gap between germline ends came to 13 bases. Germline lookup yields CDR1 MDHEN and CDR2 SYDVKM. CDR3 bases: TGTGCCAGCAGGTGGGGATCTGGGGAAAAACTGTTTTTT. It is translated as CASRWGSGEKLFF.

The chain employs TRBV25-1 and TRBJ2-2; 7 bases agree with TRBD2. The CDR3 has 14 residues. Germline loops: CDR1 MGHDK, CDR2 SYGVNS. The V gene end was trimmed by 5 bases and the J gene end by 4 bases; junction bases not matched to a gene: 4. The CDR3 region has the DNA TGTGCCAGCAGTAAGGTAGCGGGCACCGGGGAGCTGTTTTTT. Translating it yields CASSKVAGTGELFF.

The V and J genes are TRBV5-4 and TRBJ1-1; 8 bases line up with TRBD1. The ends lost 0 bases at V and 5 bases at J; junction bases unmatched: 3. From germline, CDR1 is SGHNT and CDR2 YYREEE (reference sequence). This CDR3 has 14 residues. The CDR3 region is CASSLAGGYTEAFF. The CDR3 coding sequence is TGTGCCAGCAGCTTGGCAGGGGGCTATACTGAAGCTTTCTTT.

The genes are TRBV6-1 and TRBJ2-7; TRBD1 is a possible D gene (5 bases). V shed 2 bases and J shed 6 bases, with 14 bases lying between them. Per germline, CDR1 MNHNS and CDR2 SASEGT. The CDR3 consists of 14 residues. The CDR3 here is CASSERKGRGEQYF. The CDR3 coding sequence is TGTGCCAGCAGTGAACGGAAGGGTAGGGGCGAGCAGTACTTC.

CDR3: CASSLWIGDNNEQFF. CDR3 nucleotide sequence: TGTGCCAGCAGTTTATGGATAGGGGATAACAATGAGCAGTTCTTC. The chain carries TRBV27 and TRBJ2-1; possible D gene TRBD1, 5 bases. The CDR3 totals 15 residues. Germline assignment: CDR1 MNHEY and CDR2 SMNVEV (reference sequence). V lost 1 base and J lost 5, with 12 bases in between.

The chain uses TRBV4-1 and TRBJ2-1; D may be TRBD1 (6 bases). Per the germline V gene, CDR1 is MGHRA and CDR2 is YSYEKL. The CDR3 runs to 13 residues. Trimming took off 3 bases at V and 10 bases at J, with 13 bases between the two ends. The CDR3, as DNA: TGCGCCAGCAGCCATTTAGGGGGTGGAGAGCAGTTCTTC. This codes for CASSHLGGGEQFF.

The DNA for the CDR3 is TGTGCCTCGGGCTTCGAGACAGCTTTCTTT. Its translation: CASGFETAFF. The chain employs TRBV30 and TRBJ1-1; D unclear. CDR3 length: 10 amino acids. The germline V gene encodes CDR1 GTSNPN and CDR2 SVGIG (reference sequence). Trimming took off 7 bases at V and 10 bases at J, with 13 bases between the two ends.

V and J are TRBV5-1 and TRBJ1-1; D call uncertain. Per the germline V gene, CDR1 is SGHRS and CDR2 is YFSETQ. This CDR3 region has 14 residues. V lost 1 base and J 7 bases, leaving 14 bases between the germline ends. CDR3 coding DNA: TGCGCCAGCAGCTTGTTCCGGTTGGGGTTTGAAGCTTTCTTT. Amino acid sequence: CASSLFRLGFEAFF.

The chain carries TRBV7-9 and TRBJ1-2; no reliable D call. Trimming took off 3 bases at V and 0 bases at J, with 11 bases between the two ends. This CDR3 is built from 15 residues. The germline V gene has CDR1 SEHNR and CDR2 FQNEAQ (reference sequence). The CDR3 sequence is CASSFYSIANYGYTF. CDR3 in DNA: TGTGCCAGCAGCTTTTACAGCATAGCTAACTATGGCTACACCTTC.